Sequencing of this TCR beta chain was carried out in a study of cytomegalovirus exposure and HLA in healthy donors. Study-wide results and caveats: Analysis was carried out at a later point, and it linked a missense DCLRE1C variant to TCR beta V- and J-gene trimming.

V was shortened by 5 bases and J by 3 bases, with 13 bases between the two germline ends. Germline lookup yields CDR1 SGHTA and CDR2 FQGNSA. The CDR3 consists of 15 residues. This clone has just one count. Its antigen is currently unknown. PCR amplification relied on 60 Vbeta primers (plus 13 Jbeta primers). Using immunoSEQ multiplex PCR, the repertoire was profiled, and TCRdb retains in-frame clones only, with some absent. This table has 160,000 or so clones, about 85% appearing once. The sequenced sample consisted of PBMCs. This sequence joins TRBV7-2 and TRBJ2-2; D not resolved. This sequence originates from a woman aged 18-35 years in good health and CMV-seronegative. DNA for the CDR3: TGTGCCAGCAGCCTCTCGGCCCGGGACACCGGGGAGCTGTTTTTT. Its translation: CASSLSARDTGELFF. The whole variable domain, remainder taken from reference TRBV7-2 and TRBJ2-2, is GAGVSQSPSNKVTEKGKDVELRCDPISGHTALYWYRQSLGQGLEFLIYFQGNSAPDKSGLPSDRFSAERTGGSVSTLTIQRTQQEDSAVYLCASSLSARDTGELFFGEGSRLTVL.